The 3 T cell receptor beta chains in this list originate from one sample, sequenced in a study of CD8+ T cells in alopecia areata. TCR sequencing used cDNA made by reverse transcription of extracted RNA. Profiled with immunoSEQ multiplex PCR; TCRdb holds only in-frame clones, not every one. The sample has 110,000 to 150,000 clones, 40% to 65% seen once. The sequenced sample was CD4+ T cells sorted from blood, obtained at week 0. These receptors all stem from a human donor with alopecia areata.

The chain recombines TRBV29-1 with TRBJ2-7, with TRBD2 matching 8 bases. The junction had 10 bases not matched to a gene; V was cut back by 5 bases and J by 4 bases. The CDR3 sequence is 14 residues long. CDR1 is SQVTM, CDR2 ANQGSEA, per germline. As DNA, the CDR3 is TGCAGCGTTTACCTTCGGCCTAGCGGGTACGAGCAGTACTTC. It is translated as CSVYLRPSGYEQYF.

V usage is TRBV25-1 and J usage is TRBJ1-2; D might be TRBD1 (5 bases). The CDR3 covers 14 residues. Germline values: CDR1 MGHDK, CDR2 SYGVNS. V lost 4 bases and J 4 bases, leaving 13 bases between the germline ends. CDR3 protein: CASSAQERGYGYTF. The CDR3 DNA sequence: TGTGCCAGCAGTGCACAGGAGCGTGGCTATGGCTACACCTTC.

The chain couples TRBV28 to TRBJ2-7; D perhaps matches TRBD2 (6 bases). The germline V and J ends were trimmed by 7 bases and 4 bases, with 17 bases remaining between them. The CDR3 is 14 amino acids. The germline gives CDR1 MDHEN, CDR2 SYDVKM. CDR3 DNA sequence: TGTGCCAGCATTGAAAGCGGGCGACTTTACGAGCAGTACTTC. Protein product: CASIESGRLYEQYF.